Presented here are 25 T cell receptor beta chains from one specimen sequenced in a study of T cell clonotyping in hematopoietic cell transplantation. Profiled with immunoSEQ multiplex PCR; TCRdb holds only in-frame clones, not every one. Of roughly 15,000 clones listed, 80% to 90% are singletons. The specimen sequenced was peripheral blood mononuclear cells. These receptors were obtained from a woman between 35 and 50 years old in good health. Some clones in this sample may be carry-over from other donors' samples.

V is TRBV11-2 and J is TRBJ2-7, with 9 nucleotides matching TRBD2. Trimming cost V 3 bases and J 5 bases; bases outside gene matches: 5. CDR3 size: 14 residues. Looked up from germline, CDR1 is SGHAT and CDR2 is FQNNGV. CDR3 in amino acids: CASSFTAGGHEQYF. In nucleotides, the CDR3 is TGTGCCAGCAGCTTTACAGCGGGAGGCCACGAGCAGTACTTC. Looking up the rest from reference TRBV11-2 and TRBJ2-7 gives the full variable domain: EAGVAQSPRYKIIEKRQSVAFWCNPISGHATLYWYQQILGQGPKLLIQFQNNGVVDDSQLPKDRFSAERLKGVDSTLKIQPAKLEDSAVYLCASSFTAGGHEQYFGPGTRLTVT.

The chain uses TRBV11-1 and TRBJ1-2; a weak D match, TRBD1 (5 bases). The germline V and J ends were trimmed by 4 bases and 6 bases, with 12 bases remaining between them. Germline V gives CDR1 SGHAT, CDR2 FQDESV (reference sequence). The CDR3 extends over 13 amino acids. The CDR3 DNA sequence: TGTGCCAGCAGCTACAGGAAAGGGCATGGCTACACCTTC. As protein: CASSYRKGHGYTF.

This chain joins TRBV10-1 and TRBJ2-4; a weak D match, TRBD1 (6 bases). Trimming removed 2 bases from V and 4 bases from J, with 9 bases in between. CDR1 and CDR2 (germline): WNHNN, SYGVQD (reference sequence). The CDR3 is 14 amino acids. CDR3 amino acids: CASSEGQTKNIQYF. CDR3 nucleotide sequence: TGCGCCAGCAGTGAGGGACAGACAAAAAACATTCAGTACTTC.

In its sample, this clone was seen once. V and J are TRBV4-3 and TRBJ2-1; D might be TRBD2 (5 bases). Germline-derived CDR1 and CDR2 are LGHNA and YSLEER. V gave up 0 bases and J gave up 8 bases, with 14 bases separating them. This CDR3 spans 15 amino acids. CDR3 in DNA: TGCGCCAGCAGCCAAGACTGGCCTTTGAGGGATGAGCAGTTCTTC. Translated, it gives CASSQDWPLRDEQFF.

The chain carries TRBV30 and TRBJ2-3; 7 bases line up with TRBD1. The CDR3 length is 15 residues. Germline V gene sequence: CDR1 GTSNPN, CDR2 SVGIG (reference sequence). The V gene end was trimmed by 3 bases and the J gene end by 0 bases; junction bases not matched to a gene: 6. The CDR3 nucleotides read TGTGCCTGGAGCCGGGGCAGGGGGAGCACAGATACGCAGTATTTT. It codes for CAWSRGRGSTDTQYF.

The chain joins TRBV14 to TRBJ1-2; D uncertain. Germline V gene data show CDR1 as SGHDN and CDR2 as FVKESK. V lost 0 bases and J 5 bases, leaving 4 bases between the germline ends. The length of the CDR3 is 12 residues. CDR3 in amino acids: CASSQDRYGYTF. For the CDR3, the DNA is TGTGCCAGCAGCCAAGATCGGTATGGCTACACCTTC.

The CDR3 reads CASSLPNYGYTF. The DNA of the CDR3 is TGTGCCAGCAGTTTACCTAACTATGGCTACACCTTC. The rearrangement joins TRBV28 to TRBJ1-2; D ambiguous. The CDR3 has 12 residues. V lost 2 bases and J 0 bases, leaving 1 base between the germline ends. The V gene's germline CDR1 is MDHEN and CDR2 SYDVKM.

This clone has only a few counts. The V call is TRBV28, the J call TRBJ1-2; TRBD1 aligns across 7 bases. This CDR3 contains 17 residues. After removal of 8 bases from V and 0 bases from J, the junction contained 15 bases not matched to a gene. The germline CDR1 and CDR2 sequences are MDHEN and SYDVKM. The CDR3 sequence is CASSLGGAGGTNYGYTF. CDR3 in DNA: TGTGCCAGCTCCCTTGGGGGGGCAGGGGGTACTAACTATGGCTACACCTTC.

The V gene is TRBV30, the J gene TRBJ1-1, with D possibly being TRBD1 (6 bases). Trimming cost V 8 bases and J 2 bases, with 18 bases left between them. Germline assignment: CDR1 GTSNPN and CDR2 SVGIG (reference sequence). The CDR3 loop spans 14 amino acids. The CDR3 DNA follows: TGTGCCCGAACCCGACAGGTCGCCAACACTGAAGCTTTCTTT. This translates into CARTRQVANTEAFF.

V gene TRBV5-1 combines with J gene TRBJ1-1, with 7 bases that match TRBD1. The CDR3 runs 14 residues. The V segment lost 3 bases and the J segment 2 bases; nucleotides outside the gene matches: 4. Germline V CDR1 and CDR2: SGHRS, YFSETQ. The CDR3 DNA sequence: TGCGCCAGCAGCTGGTACAGGGGCAACACTGAAGCTTTCTTT. Translation gives CASSWYRGNTEAFF.

This clone has only a few counts. The rearrangement uses TRBV6-5 and TRBJ1-1; possibly TRBD1 for D (5 bases). Per germline, CDR1 MNHEY and CDR2 SVGAGI. This CDR3 is 13 amino acids long. With 4 bases removed from V and 8 bases from J, the gap between germline ends came to 14 bases. In DNA, the CDR3 is TGTGCCAGCAGTTTTGGCAGGGCCTCCGAAGCTTTCTTT. Protein: CASSFGRASEAFF.

J is TRBJ1-1 and V is TRBV2, with D perhaps matching TRBD1 (5 bases). CDR3 length: 15 residues. Germline V gene sequence: CDR1 SNHLY, CDR2 FYNNEI. The V end lost 7 bases, the J end lost 2 bases, and 17 bases lay between the germline ends. CDR3 DNA sequence: TGTGCCAGCACCGGGACGCTGATCCCTAACACTGAAGCTTTCTTT. It yields the protein CASTGTLIPNTEAFF.

The rearrangement links TRBV19 to TRBJ1-5; no clear D gene. V dropped 3 bases and J dropped 2 bases, with 8 bases sitting between them. Germline V gives CDR1 LNHDA, CDR2 SQIVND (reference sequence). The CDR3 extends over 14 amino acids. The CDR3 DNA is TGTGCCAGTAGTATTTATGACGGCAATCAGCCCCAGCATTTT. It translates to CASSIYDGNQPQHF.

The table lists this clone with a few counts. The DNA of the CDR3 is TGTGCCAGCAGCCAAGGCTTATACACAGATACGCAGTATTTT. It codes for CASSQGLYTDTQYF. The chain joins TRBV14 to TRBJ2-3; D not certain. The germline CDR1 and CDR2 sequences are SGHDN and FVKESK. With 1 base removed from V and 2 bases from J, the gap between germline ends came to 7 bases. CDR3 length equals 14 residues.

The chain recombines TRBV28 with TRBJ2-7, with D perhaps TRBD2 (5 bases). There are 13 residues in the CDR3. Germline CDR1 MDHEN, CDR2 SYDVKM. Trimming removed 6 bases from V and 5 bases from J, with 14 bases in between. This chain's CDR3 is CASSPGRADEQYF. CDR3 bases: TGTGCCAGCAGCCCGGGAAGGGCCGACGAGCAGTACTTC.

The V call is TRBV11-2, the J call TRBJ2-7; possibly TRBD1 for D (6 bases). Germline V gives CDR1 SGHAT, CDR2 FQNNGV. Trimming pared 5 bases from V and 7 bases from J, leaving 12 bases between. The CDR3 extends over 12 amino acids. The CDR3 bases are TGTGCCAGCAGCCAAACAGGGCAGGAGCAGTACTTC. As protein: CASSQTGQEQYF.

This clone was picked up one time. Relative to the germline gene, one junction end is altered; a read error may explain this. V is TRBV5-6 and J is TRBJ1-5, with a possible D match to TRBD1 (5 bases). The CDR3 is made up of 16 amino acids. CDR1 SGHDT and CDR2 YYEEEE come from the germline V gene. CDR3 protein: CASSLGGGGGNQPQHF. In nucleotides, the CDR3 is TGTGCTAGCAGCTTGGGGGGAGGCGGGGGCAATCAGCCCCAGCATTTT.

The rearrangement links TRBV7-3 to TRBJ2-2; either TRBD1 or TRBD2 may supply D (5 bases each). The CDR3 spans 14 residues. Per the germline V gene, CDR1 is SGHTA and CDR2 is FQGTGA. The V end was cut by 5 bases, the J end by 5 bases, with 12 bases between. The CDR3 DNA follows: TGTGCCAGCAGCCTGGGGGTAGGAACCGGGGAGCTGTTTTTT. It is translated as CASSLGVGTGELFF. The variable domain in full, completed from reference TRBV7-3 and TRBJ2-2, reads GAGVSQTPSNKVTEKGKYVELRCDPISGHTALYWYRQSLGQGPEFLIYFQGTGAADDSGLPNDRFFAVRPEGSVSTLKIQRTERGDSAVYLCASSLGVGTGELFFGEGSRLTVL.

This chain uses TRBV15 with TRBJ2-5; weak D call: TRBD2 (5 bases). The CDR3 sequence is 13 residues long. The V gene lost 2 bases and the J gene lost 5 bases, with 9 bases spanning the gap. Germline V gene sequence: CDR1 LNHNV, CDR2 YYDKDF (reference sequence). The CDR3 DNA is TGTGCCACCAGCAGATCCCCGGGGGAGACCCAGTACTTC. It yields the protein CATSRSPGETQYF.

This chain joins TRBV2 and TRBJ1-2; D is possibly TRBD1 (6 bases). The CDR3 is made up of 13 amino acids. Trimming stripped 3 bases from V and 8 bases from J, with 13 bases between. Germline assignment: CDR1 SNHLY and CDR2 FYNNEI. The CDR3 is CASSDLRDNGYTF. CDR3 bases: TGTGCCAGCAGTGACCTCCGGGACAACGGCTACACCTTC.

For the CDR3, the DNA is TGTGCCAGCAGTTTACGAGGGGTCAGTGAAAAACTGTTTTTT. Protein product: CASSLRGVSEKLFF. The V call is TRBV28, the J call TRBJ1-4, with D possibly matching TRBD1 (5 bases). Trimming removed 2 bases at V and 7 bases at J, with 11 bases between. The CDR3 spans 14 residues. Germline V gene sequence: CDR1 MDHEN, CDR2 SYDVKM.

As concerns this clone: The CDR3 carries no conserved terminal phenylalanine or tryptophan, so it likely arises from a read error. The rearrangement uses TRBV5-6 and TRBJ1-5; D ambiguous. This CDR3 has 12 amino acids. V lost 1 base, J lost 7 bases, and 6 bases lay in between. Germline CDR1 and CDR2: SGHDT and YYEEEE. This CDR3 reads CASSLQRQPQHL. CDR3 bases: TGTGCCAGCAGCTTGCAGCGGCAGCCCCAGCATCTT.

Only one count was recorded for this clone. V gene TRBV6-1 combines with J gene TRBJ2-7; TRBD1 aligns across 7 bases. Germline values: CDR1 MNHNS, CDR2 SASEGT. The CDR3 has 15 amino acids. With 7 bases clipped from V and 3 bases from J, the junction kept 12 bases outside the gene matches. The CDR3 loop reads CASTQRTGPHYEQYF. In nucleotides, the CDR3 is TGTGCCAGCACTCAGAGGACAGGCCCCCACTACGAGCAGTACTTC.

This clone was seen more than once but under ten times. The V gene is TRBV5-1, the J gene TRBJ2-2; D is ambiguous. Germline V gene lookup returns CDR1 SGHRS and CDR2 YFSETQ. Trimming removed 2 bases from V and 6 bases from J, with 5 bases in between. This CDR3 has 12 amino acids. The CDR3 loop reads CASSFGPGELFF. CDR3 DNA: TGCGCCAGCAGCTTCGGTCCCGGGGAGCTGTTTTTT.

The chain is built from TRBV2 and TRBJ2-2, with TRBD2 identical over 7 bases. V gave up 6 bases and J gave up 4 bases; unmatched junction bases: 8. The CDR3 sequence is 15 residues long. CDR1 is SNHLY and CDR2 is FYNNEI in the germline V gene. CDR3 in amino acids: CASRVAPSGTGELFF. CDR3 nucleotide sequence: TGTGCCAGCAGGGTAGCGCCTAGCGGCACCGGGGAGCTGTTTTTT.